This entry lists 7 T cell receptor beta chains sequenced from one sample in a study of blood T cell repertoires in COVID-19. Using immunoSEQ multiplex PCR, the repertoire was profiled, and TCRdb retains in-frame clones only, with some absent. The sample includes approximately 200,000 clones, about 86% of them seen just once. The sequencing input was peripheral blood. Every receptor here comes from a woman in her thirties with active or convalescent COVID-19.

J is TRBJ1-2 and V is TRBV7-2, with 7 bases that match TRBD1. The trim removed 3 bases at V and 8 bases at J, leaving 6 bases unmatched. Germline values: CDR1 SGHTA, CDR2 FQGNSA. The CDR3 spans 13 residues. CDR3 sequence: CASSFDRAGGYTF. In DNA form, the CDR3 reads TGTGCCAGCAGCTTTGACAGGGCAGGCGGCTACACCTTC.

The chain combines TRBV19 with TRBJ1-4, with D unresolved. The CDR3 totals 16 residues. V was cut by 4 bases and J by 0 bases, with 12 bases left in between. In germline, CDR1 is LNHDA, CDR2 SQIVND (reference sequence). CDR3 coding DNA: TGTGCCAGTAGTACCCTCGGCAGGACAACTAATGAAAAACTGTTTTTT. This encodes CASSTLGRTTNEKLFF. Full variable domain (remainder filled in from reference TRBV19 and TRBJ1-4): DGGITQSPKYLFRKEGQNVTLSCEQNLNHDAMYWYRQDPGQGLRLIYYSQIVNDFQKGDIAEGYSVSREKKESFPLTVTSAQKNPTAFYLCASSTLGRTTNEKLFFGSGTQLSVL.

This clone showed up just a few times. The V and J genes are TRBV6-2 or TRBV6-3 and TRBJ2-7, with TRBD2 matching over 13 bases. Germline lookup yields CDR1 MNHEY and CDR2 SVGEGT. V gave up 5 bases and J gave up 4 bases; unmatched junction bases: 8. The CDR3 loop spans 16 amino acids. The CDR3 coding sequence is TGTGCCAGCAGTAAAGGACTAGCGGGAGCTTCGTACGAGCAGTACTTC. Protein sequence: CASSKGLAGASYEQYF.

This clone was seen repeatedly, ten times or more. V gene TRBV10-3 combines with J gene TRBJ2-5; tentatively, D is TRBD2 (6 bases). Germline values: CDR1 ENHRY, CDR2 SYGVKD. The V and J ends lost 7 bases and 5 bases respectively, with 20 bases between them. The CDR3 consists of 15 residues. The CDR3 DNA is TGTGCCATCAAATCCGGAGGCAGGGAGGAGGAGACCCAGTACTTC. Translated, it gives CAIKSGGREEETQYF.

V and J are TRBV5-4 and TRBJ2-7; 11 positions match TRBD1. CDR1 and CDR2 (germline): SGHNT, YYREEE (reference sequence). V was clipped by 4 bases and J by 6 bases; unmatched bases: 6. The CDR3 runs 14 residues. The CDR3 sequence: CASSPRTGGGEQYF. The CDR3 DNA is TGTGCCAGCAGCCCAAGGACAGGGGGCGGCGAGCAGTACTTC.

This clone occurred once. The CDR3: CASSSGTVRGTEAFF. CDR3 bases: TGTGCCAGCAGCTCCGGGACAGTACGGGGCACTGAAGCTTTCTTT. The chain combines TRBV7-2 with TRBJ1-1; 7 nucleotides line up with TRBD1. Looked up from germline, CDR1 is SGHTA and CDR2 is FQGNSA. The CDR3 contains 15 residues. Losses at the gene ends were 4 bases for V and 4 bases for J; bases not matched to a gene: 9.

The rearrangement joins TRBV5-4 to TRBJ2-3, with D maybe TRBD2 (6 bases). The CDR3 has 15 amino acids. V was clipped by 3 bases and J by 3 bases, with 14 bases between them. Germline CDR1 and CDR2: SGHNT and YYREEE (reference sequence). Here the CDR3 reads CASSSVEGRTDTQYF. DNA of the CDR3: TGTGCCAGCAGCTCCGTGGAGGGGAGGACAGATACGCAGTATTTT.